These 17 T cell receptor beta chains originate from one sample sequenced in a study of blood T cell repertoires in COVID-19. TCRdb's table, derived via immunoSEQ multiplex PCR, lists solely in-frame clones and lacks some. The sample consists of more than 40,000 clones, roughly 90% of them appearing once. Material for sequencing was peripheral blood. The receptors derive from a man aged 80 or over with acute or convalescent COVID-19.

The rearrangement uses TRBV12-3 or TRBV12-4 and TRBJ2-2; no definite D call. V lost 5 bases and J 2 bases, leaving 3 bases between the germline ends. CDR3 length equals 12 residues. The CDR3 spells CASSINTGELFF. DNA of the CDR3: TGTGCCAGCAGTATAAACACCGGGGAGCTGTTTTTT.

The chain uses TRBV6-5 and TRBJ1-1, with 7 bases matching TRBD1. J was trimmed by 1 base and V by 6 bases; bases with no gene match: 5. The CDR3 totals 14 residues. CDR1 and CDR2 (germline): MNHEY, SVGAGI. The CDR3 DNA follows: TGTGCCAGCAGGCCCAGACAGGGGAACACTGAAGCTTTCTTT. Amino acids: CASRPRQGNTEAFF.

This chain's CDR3 is CATSDLVTGELFF. Here the CDR3 DNA reads TGTGCCACCAGTGACCTCGTAACCGGGGAGCTGTTTTTT. The gene calls are TRBV24-1 and TRBJ2-2; no reliable D call. Germline V gene data show CDR1 as KGHDR and CDR2 as SFDVKD. The CDR3 is made up of 13 amino acids. V lost 4 bases to trimming and J lost 5 bases, with 7 bases between them.

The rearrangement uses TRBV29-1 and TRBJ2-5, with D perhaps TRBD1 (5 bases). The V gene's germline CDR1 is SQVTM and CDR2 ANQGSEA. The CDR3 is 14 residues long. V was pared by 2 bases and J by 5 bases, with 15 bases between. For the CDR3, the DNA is TGCAGCGTTGAATCCAGGGAACGTTGGGAGACCCAGTACTTC. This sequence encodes CSVESRERWETQYF.

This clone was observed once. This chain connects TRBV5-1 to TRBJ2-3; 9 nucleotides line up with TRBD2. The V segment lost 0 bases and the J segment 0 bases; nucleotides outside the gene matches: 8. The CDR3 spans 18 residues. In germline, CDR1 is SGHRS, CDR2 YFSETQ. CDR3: CASSLDLAGSLSTDTQYF. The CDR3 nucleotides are TGCGCCAGCAGCTTGGATCTAGCGGGGAGCCTCAGCACAGATACGCAGTATTTT.

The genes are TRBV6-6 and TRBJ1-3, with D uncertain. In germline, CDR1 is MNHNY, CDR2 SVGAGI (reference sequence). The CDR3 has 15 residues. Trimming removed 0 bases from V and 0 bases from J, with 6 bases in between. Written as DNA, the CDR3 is TGTGCCAGCAGTTACTCGTTAGACTCTGGAAACACCATATATTTT. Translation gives CASSYSLDSGNTIYF.

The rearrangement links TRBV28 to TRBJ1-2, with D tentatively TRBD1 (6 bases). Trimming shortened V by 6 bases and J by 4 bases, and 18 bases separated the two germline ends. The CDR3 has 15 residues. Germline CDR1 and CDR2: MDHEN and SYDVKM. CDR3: CASSLSQGLGYGYTF. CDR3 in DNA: TGTGCCAGCAGCCTAAGTCAGGGGCTTGGCTATGGCTACACCTTC.

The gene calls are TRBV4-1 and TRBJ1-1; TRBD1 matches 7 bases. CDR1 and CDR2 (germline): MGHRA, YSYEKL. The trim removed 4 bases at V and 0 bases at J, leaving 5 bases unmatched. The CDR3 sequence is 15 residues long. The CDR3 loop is CASSPRQGLNTEAFF. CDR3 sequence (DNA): TGCGCCAGCAGCCCCCGACAGGGATTGAACACTGAAGCTTTCTTT.

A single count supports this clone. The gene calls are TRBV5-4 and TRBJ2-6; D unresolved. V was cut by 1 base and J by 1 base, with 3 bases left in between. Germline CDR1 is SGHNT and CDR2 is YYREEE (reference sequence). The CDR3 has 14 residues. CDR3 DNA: TGTGCCAGCAGCTTGCGTTCTGGGGCCAACGTCCTGACTTTC. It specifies CASSLRSGANVLTF.

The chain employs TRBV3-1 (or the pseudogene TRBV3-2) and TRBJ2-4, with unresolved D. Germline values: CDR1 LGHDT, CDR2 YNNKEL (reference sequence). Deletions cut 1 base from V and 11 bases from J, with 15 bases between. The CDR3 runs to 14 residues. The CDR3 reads CASSQGRLGVVQYF. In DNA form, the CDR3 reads TGTGCCAGCAGCCAAGGTAGGCTAGGAGTGGTTCAGTACTTC.

The CDR3 DNA reads TGTGCCAGCAGCGTAGGCGTTCTGGGAGGGATCCACGAGCAGTACTTC. Translated, it gives CASSVGVLGGIHEQYF. The rearrangement joins TRBV9 to TRBJ2-7, with 7 bases that match TRBD2. The CDR3 is made up of 16 amino acids. V lost 0 bases and J lost 5; bases outside the gene matches: 11. Germline CDR1 is SGDLS and CDR2 is YYNGEE. The full variable domain, rest sourced from reference TRBV9 and TRBJ2-7, is DSGVTQTPKHLITATGQRVTLRCSPRSGDLSVYWYQQSLDQGLQFLIQYYNGEERAKGNILERFSAQQFPDLHSELNLSSLELGDSALYFCASSVGVLGGIHEQYFGPGTRLTVT.

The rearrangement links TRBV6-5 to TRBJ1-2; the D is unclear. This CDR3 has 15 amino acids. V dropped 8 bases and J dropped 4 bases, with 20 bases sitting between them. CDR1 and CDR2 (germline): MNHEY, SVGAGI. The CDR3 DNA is TGTGCCAGCCTACGGACTCCTAGAGATCTCTATGGCTACACCTTC. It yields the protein CASLRTPRDLYGYTF.

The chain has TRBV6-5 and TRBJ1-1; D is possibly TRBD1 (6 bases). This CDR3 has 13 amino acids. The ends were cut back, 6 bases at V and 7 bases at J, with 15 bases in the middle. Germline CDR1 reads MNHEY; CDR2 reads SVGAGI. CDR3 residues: CASRSQGMGEAFF. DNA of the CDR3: TGTGCCAGCAGATCGCAGGGGATGGGTGAAGCTTTCTTT.

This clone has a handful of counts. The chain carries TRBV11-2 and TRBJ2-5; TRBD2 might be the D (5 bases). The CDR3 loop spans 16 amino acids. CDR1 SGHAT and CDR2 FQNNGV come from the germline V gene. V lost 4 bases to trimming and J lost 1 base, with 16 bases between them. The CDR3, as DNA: TGTGCCAGCAGCTCCCGTCTGGCGGGCTCCCAAGAGACCCAGTACTTC. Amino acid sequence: CASSSRLAGSQETQYF.

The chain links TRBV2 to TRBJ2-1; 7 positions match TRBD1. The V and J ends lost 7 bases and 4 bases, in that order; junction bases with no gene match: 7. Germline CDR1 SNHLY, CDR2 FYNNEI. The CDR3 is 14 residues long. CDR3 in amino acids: CASTDRALYNEQFF. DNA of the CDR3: TGTGCCAGCACCGACAGGGCTTTGTACAATGAGCAGTTCTTC.

The CDR3 reads CASTPGQGNQPQHF. The CDR3 DNA sequence: TGTGCCAGTACTCCAGGACAGGGCAATCAGCCCCAGCATTTT. The V call is TRBV19, the J call TRBJ1-5, with 7 bases aligning to TRBD1. J gave up 2 bases and V 7 bases, and 5 bases lay outside the gene matches. Germline values: CDR1 LNHDA, CDR2 SQIVND (reference sequence). This CDR3 has 14 amino acids. Drawing the rest from reference TRBV19 and TRBJ1-5, the complete variable domain is DGGITQSPKYLFRKEGQNVTLSCEQNLNHDAMYWYRQDPGQGLRLIYYSQIVNDFQKGDIAEGYSVSREKKESFPLTVTSAQKNPTAFYLCASTPGQGNQPQHFGDGTRLSIL.

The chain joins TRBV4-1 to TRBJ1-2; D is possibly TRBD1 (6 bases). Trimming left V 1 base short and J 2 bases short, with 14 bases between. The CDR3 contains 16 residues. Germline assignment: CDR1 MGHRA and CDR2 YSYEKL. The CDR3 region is CASSQVLGAANYGYTF. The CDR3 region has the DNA TGCGCCAGCAGCCAAGTACTGGGGGCGGCAAACTATGGCTACACCTTC.